What follows is one T cell receptor beta chain and its context. Its antigen remains unidentified. Naive CD8 cells were CD45RO-negative, positively selected for CCR7, excluding terminally differentiated effector memory CD45RA+ cells. The CDR3 is made up of 17 amino acids. With 2 bases removed from V and 4 bases from J, the gap between germline ends came to 20 bases. Looked up from germline, CDR1 is MNHEY and CDR2 is SMNVEV (reference sequence). This sample was taken from a study of shared clonotypes between healthy human individuals. The protocol was immunoSEQ multiplex PCR, while the TCRdb copy is restricted to in-frame clones and leaves out a portion. The repertoire holds about 2.2 million clones, with roughly 95% as singletons. Study-level findings and limits: Sorted-subset sequencing was shown by rarefaction to be incomplete despite large depth.

The V gene is TRBV27, the J gene TRBJ1-2, with D possibly being TRBD1 (6 bases). The sequence was obtained from a man younger than 30 in good health. Some clones in this sample may be carry-over from other donors' samples. What was sequenced was naive CD8+ T cells from PBMCs. CDR3: CASSLVGGLGWGYGYTF. In nucleotides, the CDR3 is TGTGCCAGCAGTTTAGTCGGGGGGCTGGGATGGGGCTATGGCTACACCTTC.